A selection of T cell receptor beta chains follows, all from one sample in a study of cytomegalovirus exposure and HLA in healthy donors. Measured with immunoSEQ multiplex PCR; TCRdb has only the in-frame clones, and not every one. This table holds roughly 150,000 clones, around 82% found once. The sample taken for sequencing was PBMCs. These receptors were taken from a woman in her thirties or forties in good health and CMV-seropositive. Both conserved end residues are part of each CDR3. The D gene is left open where the match is weak. The listing skips clone size in some rows; elsewhere it reads once, few, many or a size class.

J gene | clone size | V gene | D gene | CDR3 protein | CDR3 DNA
TRBJ1-6 | few | TRBV28 | . | CASSFLGVNSPLHF | TGTGCCAGCAGTTTCCTAGGGGTAAATTCACCCCTCCACTTT
TRBJ2-7 | . | TRBV10-2 | . | CASSESDKGGRGEQYF | TGCGCCAGCAGTGAGTCGGATAAGGGGGGGAGAGGCGAGCAGTACTTC
TRBJ2-5 | . | TRBV4-2 | TRBD1 | CASSQDRGFGQGNRETQYF | TGTGCCAGCAGCCAAGATAGGGGCTTTGGACAGGGGAATCGAGAGACCCAGTACTTC
TRBJ1-5 | few | TRBV28 | . | CASSLAGAVEPQHF | TGTGCCAGCAGTTTAGCAGGGGCTGTGGAGCCCCAGCATTTT
TRBJ1-2 | . | TRBV27 | . | CASSPYGGNFHYGYTF | TGTGCCAGCAGCCCATACGGGGGGAACTTCCACTATGGCTACACCTTC
TRBJ1-3 | . | TRBV11-3 | TRBD1 | CASSLGTGVYTTYF | TGTGCCAGCAGCTTAGGGACAGGGGTTTACACCACATATTTT
TRBJ2-5 | . | TRBV28 | . | CASSRAGKETQYF | TGTGCCAGCAGCCGGGCGGGAAAAGAGACCCAGTACTTC
TRBJ1-2 | once | TRBV7-9 | TRBD1 | CSSSRQQGSYGYTF | TGTTCCAGCAGCCGTCAACAGGGGAGCTATGGCTACACCTTC
TRBJ2-3 | . | TRBV7-9 | TRBD2 | CAGTTSGTDTQYF | TGTGCCGGAACGACTAGCGGCACAGATACGCAGTATTTT
TRBJ2-7 | . | TRBV18 | . | CASSPRTGGHEQYF | TGTGCCAGCTCACCAAGGACCGGGGGGCACGAGCAGTACTTC
TRBJ2-7 | . | TRBV5-1 | TRBD2 | CASSRDPKREAHEQYF | TGCGCCAGCAGCCGAGACCCCAAGCGGGAGGCTCACGAGCAGTACTTC
TRBJ1-1 | . | TRBV18 | TRBD1 | CASSRRGVRTGGSTEAFF | TGTGCCAGCTCACGACGTGGGGTCCGGACAGGGGGGAGCACTGAAGCTTTCTTT
TRBJ1-2 | . | TRBV5-5 | . | CASSLWREANYGYTF | TGTGCCAGCAGCTTGTGGAGGGAGGCCAACTATGGCTACACCTTC
TRBJ1-2 | . | TRBV30 | . | CAWSGRVVPYGYTF | TGTGCCTGGAGTGGCAGGGTGGTGCCATATGGCTACACCTTC
TRBJ2-1 | . | TRBV29-1 | . | CSTRNSRSYNEQFF | TGCAGCACACGTAACAGCCGCTCCTACAATGAGCAGTTCTTC
TRBJ1-2 | . | TRBV5-8 | . | CASSRGSNYGYTF | TGTGCCAGCAGCCGGGGGTCTAACTATGGCTACACCTTC
TRBJ1-5 | . | TRBV7-2 | . | CASSLYDRNQPQHF | TGTGCCAGCAGCTTATACGACAGGAATCAGCCCCAGCATTTT
TRBJ1-1 | few | TRBV2 | . | CASSSPIQGITEAFF | TGTGCCAGCAGTTCACCAATACAGGGTATAACTGAAGCTTTCTTT
TRBJ2-6 | . | TRBV6-1 | . | CASSELEAGANVLTF | TGTGCCAGCAGTGAACTCGAGGCTGGGGCCAACGTCCTGACTTTC
TRBJ2-1 | . | TRBV18 | . | CASSSLTDNEQFF | TGTGCCAGCTCATCCCTGACAGACAATGAGCAGTTCTTC
TRBJ2-1 | . | TRBV4-2 | TRBD2 | CASSQDGGRDSYNEQFF | TGTGCCAGCAGCCAAGATGGCGGGAGGGATTCTTACAATGAGCAGTTCTTC
TRBJ2-2 | once | TRBV7-9 | . | CASSKGGDTGELFF | TGTGCCAGCAGCAAAGGGGGAGACACCGGGGAGCTGTTTTTT
TRBJ2-7 | once | TRBV7-8 | . | CASSLAAGASYEQYF | TGTGCCAGCAGCTTAGCGGCAGGGGCCTCCTACGAGCAGTACTTC
TRBJ1-2 | . | TRBV29-1 | . | CSVLTADANYGYTF | TGCAGCGTTCTTACAGCTGATGCTAACTATGGCTACACCTTC
TRBJ2-7 | . | TRBV5-1 | . | CASSFTGSSSYEQYF | TGCGCCAGCAGCTTCACGGGTAGTTCTTCCTACGAGCAGTACTTC
TRBJ1-3 | few | TRBV19 | TRBD1 | CASSVTGARGNTIYF | TGTGCCAGTAGTGTCACAGGGGCGCGGGGAAACACCATATATTTT
TRBJ2-1 | once | TRBV28 | . | CASSLPLAGDEFF | TGTGCCAGCAGTCTCCCCCTGGCAGGGGATGAGTTCTTC
TRBJ2-7 | . | TRBV7-8 | . | CASSLSVDYEQYF | TGTGCCAGCAGCCTCTCGGTAGACTACGAGCAGTACTTC
TRBJ2-1 | once | TRBV7-8 | . | CASSLAGGSAWYEQFF | TGTGCCAGCAGCTTAGCGGGGGGTAGCGCCTGGTATGAGCAGTTCTTC
TRBJ2-5 | few | TRBV14 | . | CASSQAGSGTQYF | TGTGCCAGCAGCCAAGCAGGGTCCGGGACCCAGTACTTC
TRBJ1-4 | . | TRBV19 | . | CASTESGNEKLFF | TGTGCCAGTACGGAGTCGGGTAATGAAAAACTGTTTTTT
TRBJ2-3 | once | TRBV2 | . | CASSEPGGTDTQYF | TGTGCCAGCAGTGAACCAGGGGGCACAGATACGCAGTATTTT
TRBJ1-4 | . | TRBV28 | TRBD1 | CASSFMDRDDEKLFF | TGTGCCAGCAGTTTTATGGACAGGGATGATGAAAAACTGTTTTTT
TRBJ1-4 | . | TRBV18 | . | CASSPMGGGGEKLFF | TGTGCCAGCTCACCAATGGGGGGGGGAGGTGAAAAACTGTTTTTT
TRBJ2-7 | . | TRBV7-9 | TRBD2 | CASSPLAGGAYEQYF | TGTGCCAGCAGCCCACTAGCGGGAGGCGCCTACGAGCAGTACTTC
TRBJ1-1 | . | TRBV6-1 | TRBD1 | CASSLMTGGKTEAFF | TGTGCCAGCAGCCTTATGACAGGGGGCAAAACTGAAGCTTTCTTT
TRBJ1-3 | few | TRBV18 | . | CASSSSSAGSGNTIYF | TGTGCCAGCTCATCCTCGTCGGCAGGGTCTGGAAACACCATATATTTT
TRBJ2-1 | . | TRBV20-1 | . | CSAGFQGEQFF | TGCAGTGCTGGATTTCAGGGTGAGCAGTTCTTC
TRBJ1-4 | . | TRBV11-3 | . | CASSLAENEKLFF | TGTGCCAGCAGCTTAGCAGAAAATGAAAAACTGTTTTTT
TRBJ1-1 | few | TRBV5-1 | TRBD1 | CASSSRTGRDTEAFF | TGCGCCAGCAGCTCGAGGACAGGGAGGGACACTGAAGCTTTCTTT
TRBJ1-4 | many | TRBV28 | . | CASQRQEKLFF | TGTGCCAGCCAGAGACAGGAAAAACTGTTTTTT
TRBJ1-5 | few | TRBV27 | TRBD1 | CASRKRGPNQPQHF | TGTGCCAGCAGGAAGAGGGGGCCTAATCAGCCCCAGCATTTT
TRBJ1-4 | . | TRBV5-8 | . | CASSSGDGREKLFF | TGTGCCAGCAGCTCGGGGGACGGAAGGGAAAAACTGTTTTTT
TRBJ2-7 | . | TRBV6-5 | . | CASRAGSSYEQYF | TGTGCCAGCAGGGCGGGTTCCTCCTACGAGCAGTACTTC
TRBJ1-2 | . | TRBV25-1 | . | CASSDPNLGYTF | TGTGCCAGCAGTGACCCAAACTTGGGCTACACCTTC
TRBJ1-3 | . | TRBV5-6 | . | CASSFQGLISGNTIYF | TGTGCCAGCAGCTTTCAGGGGCTCATCTCTGGAAACACCATATATTTT
TRBJ2-2 | . | TRBV7-9 | . | CSSSALARNTGELFF | TGTTCCAGCAGCGCCCTAGCGCGGAACACCGGGGAGCTGTTTTTT
TRBJ2-3 | . | TRBV25-1 | . | CASTWDNTDTQYF | TGTGCCAGCACTTGGGACAACACAGATACGCAGTATTTT
TRBJ2-7 | few | TRBV15 | TRBD2 | CATSVAGGQYEQYF | TGTGCCACCAGCGTAGCGGGAGGGCAATACGAGCAGTACTTC